This is a list of T cell receptor beta chains from one sample in a study of long-term antiretroviral therapy in people with HIV. Produced via immunoSEQ multiplex PCR; TCRdb's table is partial and in-frame only. The sample holds 28,000 or so clones, approximately 93% seen once. The material sequenced was unsorted PBMCs, taken 6.2 years after starting antiretroviral therapy. The receptors stem from a man in his forties or fifties with HIV. CDR3s include the opening cysteine and the closing phenylalanine or tryptophan. Each record gives: D gene, J gene, V gene, clone size, CDR3 DNA, CDR3 protein. The D gene is left open where the match is weak. Clone size, where shown, is once, few, many, or a class for clones that have expanded.

TRBD2 TRBJ2-7 TRBV19 once TGTGCCAGTAGTATGGGAGGGCTAGTTCCCTCCTACGAGCAGTACTTC CASSMGGLVPSYEQYF
- TRBJ1-2 TRBV7-9 - TGTGCCAGCAGCTTCGACAGCTATGGCTACACCTTC CASSFDSYGYTF
TRBD1 TRBJ2-5 TRBV6-5 - TGTGCCAGCAGTTACGAGCCGGGACAGGGTGACGAGACCCAGTACTTC CASSYEPGQGDETQYF
TRBD2 TRBJ2-3 TRBV5-4 - TGTGCCAGCAGCTCCCCGCCTCGGGGGGGCGTTGTTAACACAGATACGCAGTATTTT CASSSPPRGGVVNTDTQYF
TRBD1 TRBJ1-5 TRBV6-5 - TGTGCCAGCCGCCTAGGGACAGGGAATCAGCCCCAGCATTTT CASRLGTGNQPQHF
- TRBJ2-5 TRBV2 - TGTGCCAGCAGACGGGACTTGCAAGAGACCCAGTACTTC CASRRDLQETQYF
- TRBJ2-2 TRBV10-1 - TGCGCCAGCAGTGAGTCTCCGAACACCGGGGAGCTGTTTTTT CASSESPNTGELFF
TRBD2 TRBJ2-1 TRBV6-1 - TGTGCCAGCATGATACTAGCGGGAGTAGGTGAGCAGTTCTTC CASMILAGVGEQFF
- TRBJ2-1 TRBV9 - TGTGCCAGCAGCCCCAGGACTGGATACAATGAGCAGTTCTTC CASSPRTGYNEQFF
- TRBJ1-2 TRBV7-2 - TGTGCCAGCAGCTTAAAAGCCTATGGCTACACCTTC CASSLKAYGYTF
- TRBJ1-2 TRBV7-7 - TGTGCTAGCAGCTTAGTTGCAGACTATGGCTACACCTTC CASSLVADYGYTF
- TRBJ2-5 TRBV5-6 - TGTGCCAGCAGCTTGGACTCAGCAGAGACCCAGTACTTC CASSLDSAETQYF
- TRBJ2-7 TRBV4-1 - TGCGCCAGCAGCCAAGATCGAACGGATGGGGAGCAGTACTTC CASSQDRTDGEQYF
TRBD2 TRBJ2-3 TRBV27 - TGTGCCAGCAGTCCAGGGACTAGCGGGAGTAGGGCTCAAGCTGCAGATACGCAGTATTTT CASSPGTSGSRAQAADTQYF
TRBD1 TRBJ1-1 TRBV6-5 - TGTGCCACCAAACTGGACAGGGTGAACACTGAAGCTTTCTTT CATKLDRVNTEAFF
- TRBJ2-7 TRBV5-8 - TGTGCCAGCAGCTTGGGCTTTTGGCGGGAAACCTACGAGCAGTACTTC CASSLGFWRETYEQYF
- TRBJ1-5 TRBV2 - TGTGCCAGCAGTGTGGACGGCGAAATGAGGCAGCCCCAGCATTTT CASSVDGEMRQPQHF
TRBD1 TRBJ1-1 TRBV10-2 - TGCGCCAGCAGTGAGTCAGGGACAGGGCCTGAAGCTTTCTTT CASSESGTGPEAFF
- TRBJ2-2 TRBV6-5 - TGTGCCAGCCGGGAGTCGGGCACCGGGGAGCTGTTTTTT CASRESGTGELFF
TRBD1 TRBJ1-2 TRBV29-1 - TGCAGCGTTGGAGGCAGGGGGCGCGGTGGCTACACCTTC CSVGGRGRGGYTF
- TRBJ2-7 TRBV18 - TGTGCCAGCTCACCAAGCACAGTACAGACCTACGAGCAGTACTTC CASSPSTVQTYEQYF
- TRBJ1-5 TRBV14 - TGTGCCAGCAGCCGCCCGGCGGCCGTACCCTCGCCCCAGCATTTT CASSRPAAVPSPQHF